This TCR beta chain was sequenced for a study of blood T cell repertoires in COVID-19 (dated by TCRdb to about 2020). For the study in its entirety: The collaborator samples originated in the United States, Italy and Spain and spanned the acute and convalescent phases of COVID-19. The dataset comprised deeply sampled blood TCRbeta repertoires from subjects exposed to, actively infected with, or recovered from COVID-19. Where HLA class I and class II types were available, the types were taken from metadata supplied by the sample provider, not from assay-based typing. The prospective study material was composed of cDNA or gDNA derived from T cells, B-cell-depleted T cells, or PBMCs. The repertoires were made available in a free public database intended to serve as a resource for research on the immune response to SARS-CoV-2. Samples came from the ongoing ImmuneRACE study (first 160 participants) plus 1,254 subjects from 6 global collaborators. A de-identified subject ID, COVID-19 status, age in years and sex were almost always included in the sample metadata. Points the paper makes about the study in general: The quantity of clinical and demographic metadata differed by source and by participant and was supplied without curation.

This clone has only a few counts. The target of this receptor is not known. Base qualities are not provided; no much larger clone lies one nucleotide away. TCRbeta CDR3 regions were amplified from genomic DNA by means of the immunoSEQ Assay, a bias-controlled multiplex PCR. The authors' pipeline ran thus. The number of nucleated cells in each sample was estimated by amplification of reference gene primers within the assay. To quantify the absolute abundance of each unique TCRbeta CDR3 rearrangement, sequence reads were collapsed and filtered. Productive Simpson clonality was computed per sample as the square root of Simpson's diversity index over productive rearrangements. TCRdb re-hosts the immuneACCESS table, in-frame sequences only. Its copies lack some clones; in the studies checked, an unresolved V gene accounts for under half of them, and the cause for the rest is not known. V and J calls and clone size are given by that table; D and trimming were obtained from the DNA. The sample profile shows more than 95,000 clones; around 81% of them were found once. Approximately 12% of the sample rests with the top ten.

Trimming leaves V shorter by 0 bases and J shorter by 5 bases, with the junction holding 8 bases beyond the gene matches. CDR1 and CDR2 (KGHSH, LQKENI) derive from the germline V gene. The CDR3 contains 16 residues, cysteine and phenylalanine counted. Only the CDR3 part of the read is kept: 48 bases, read in frame from the first base. Collaborating institutions collected whole blood in K2EDTA tubes following their own protocols. For TCRbeta analysis, collaborator samples were shipped as frozen whole blood, as isolated PBMCs, or as DNA extracted from either sample type. The specimen was peripheral blood. The chain was built from TRBV18 and TRBJ2-7; 9 bases in between match TRBD2. This TCR came from a man aged 55 to 70 with acute or convalescent COVID-19. The DNA is TGTGCCAGCTCACCACCGGTAACTAGCGGGCAGCACGAGCAGTACTTC. The encoded protein is CASSPPVTSGQHEQYF. Beyond the CDR3, the reference TRBV18 and TRBJ2-7 genes provide the residues; the full variable domain reads: NAGVMQNPRHLVRRRGQEARLRCSPMKGHSHVYWYRQLPEEGLKFMVYLQKENIIDESGMPKERFSAEFPKEGPSILRIQQVVRGDSAAYFCASSPPVTSGQHEQYFGPGTRLTVT.